The clone carrying this TCR beta chain showed up just a few times. Its specificity is not known. The CDR3 consists of 12 residues. Trimming shortened V by 4 bases and J by 7 bases, and 10 bases separated the two germline ends. Germline V gene sequence: CDR1 MDHEN, CDR2 SYDVKM. The protocol was immunoSEQ multiplex PCR, while the TCRdb copy is restricted to in-frame clones and leaves out a portion. The sample lists about 50,000 clones; under 95% were seen once. This sample was taken from a study of lymphopenia after photon versus proton radiotherapy. Findings and caveats of the study: Photon-treated patients lost naive T cells and TCR diversity; proton-treated stayed stable.

This sequence was found in a woman in her thirties or forties with cholangiocarcinoma. The sample consisted of peripheral blood, taken from a patient treated with photon-based radiotherapy. The chain links TRBV28 to TRBJ1-2; the D is unclear. The CDR3 loop is CASSYSGSGYTF. Here the CDR3 DNA reads TGTGCCAGCAGTTACTCGGGCTCTGGCTACACCTTC.